The source of this T cell receptor beta chain is a study of blood T cells in healthy people across ages. The J segment lost 6 bases and the V segment lost 5 bases, leaving 9 bases of the junction unmatched. Germline V gene data show CDR1 as SEHNR and CDR2 as FQNEAQ (reference sequence). The CDR3 spans 15 residues. The second PCR ran about 6 to 12 cycles with a sample-barcoded 5' primer and J-beta primers. The yield of each sample was at least 2.5 million CDR3-containing paired-end reads. One entry per CDR3 protein, called by TCRdb with MiXCR from the 5' RACE reads. The profile covers fewer than 800,000 distinct CDR3 sequences, with around 45% appearing a single time and roughly 34% taken by the ten largest.

Sequenced sample: blood. This TCR was sampled from an older woman in good health. The rearrangement links TRBV7-9 to TRBJ2-1; 8 nucleotides line up with TRBD1. In DNA form, the CDR3 reads TGTGCCAGCAGCGCGAGACAGGGGTTCGGCAATGAGCAGTTCTTC. Translated: CASSARQGFGNEQFF. Complete variable domain (other parts from reference TRBV7-9 and TRBJ2-1): DTGVSQNPRHKITKRGQNVTFRCDPISEHNRLYWYRQTLGQGPEFLTYFQNEAQLEKSRLLSDRFSAERPKGSFSTLEIQRTEQGDSAMYLCASSARQGFGNEQFFGPGTRLTVL.